A single sample is the source of the 19 T cell receptor beta chains below, sequenced in a study of T cell responses to AZD1222 COVID-19 vaccine. Clones were sequenced by immunoSEQ multiplex PCR, and TCRdb holds only the in-frame ones, with some missing. Of 90,000 to 150,000 clones in the sample, 70% to 90% were seen once. Source: peripheral blood, taken on day 0 of AZD1222 vaccination. These receptor sequences come from an adult in good health.

For this clone: One junction end does not reproduce the germline sequence, and a read error may be involved. This sequence joins TRBV7-2 and TRBJ2-1, with 9 bases matching TRBD2. The germline V gene encodes CDR1 SGHTA and CDR2 FQGNSA. CDR3 length equals 14 residues. The CDR3 reads CASSPGLANNERFF. CDR3 in DNA: TGTGCCAGCAGCCCCGGACTAGCGAATAATGAGCGGTTCTTC.

The chain recombines TRBV4-1 with TRBJ1-6, with 9 bases matching TRBD1. Germline CDR1 reads MGHRA; CDR2 reads YSYEKL. This CDR3 region has 14 residues. V lost 4 bases to trimming and J lost 8 bases; unmatched junction nucleotides: 3. DNA of the CDR3: TGCGCCAGCAGCCCTCGGACAGGGGATTCACCCCTCCACTTT. Protein sequence: CASSPRTGDSPLHF.

This chain links TRBV7-9 with TRBJ2-1, with D hard to call. The V end was cut by 4 bases, the J end by 3 bases, with 13 bases between. The CDR3 length is 15 residues. The germline CDR1 and CDR2 sequences are SEHNR and FQNEAQ (reference sequence). The CDR3 sequence is CASSSETTLYNEQFF. As DNA, the CDR3 is TGTGCCAGCAGCTCCGAAACTACCCTCTACAATGAGCAGTTCTTC.

This clone was recorded a few times. The V gene is TRBV9, the J gene TRBJ2-1; D is possibly TRBD1 (5 bases). The length of the CDR3 is 14 residues. The germline CDR1 and CDR2 sequences are SGDLS and YYNGEE. V lost 4 bases and J 6 bases, leaving 14 bases between the germline ends. CDR3 nucleotides: TGTGCCAGCAGCCCACAGGTGGGATTCAATGAGCAGTTCTTC. This translates into CASSPQVGFNEQFF.

The rearrangement uses TRBV5-1 and TRBJ2-1; D possibly corresponds to TRBD2 (5 bases). Trimming took 0 bases from V and 4 from J, leaving 11 bases between them. CDR1 is SGHRS and CDR2 is YFSETQ in the germline V gene. The CDR3 is 15 residues long. CDR3 in amino acids: CASSLERTVYNEQFF. CDR3 in DNA: TGCGCCAGCAGCTTGGAGCGGACGGTTTACAATGAGCAGTTCTTC.

Remarks on this clone: The junction departs from germline at one end; a sequencing error may be responsible. This same CDR3 is encoded by further DNA sequences in the sample. The chain uses TRBV7-3 and TRBJ2-3, with TRBD2 matching over 9 bases. The CDR3 runs to 14 residues. CDR1 is SGHTA and CDR2 is FQGTGA in the germline V gene. For the CDR3, the DNA is TGCGCCAGCAGGGCGGGGGGGGCAACAGATACGCAGTATTTT. Its translation is CASRAGGATDTQYF.

The chain couples TRBV27 to TRBJ1-5, with no clear D. Trimming took 3 bases from V and 5 from J, leaving 5 bases between them. The germline V gene encodes CDR1 MNHEY and CDR2 SMNVEV (reference sequence). The CDR3 covers 12 residues. Here the CDR3 DNA reads TGTGCCAGCAGTTTTAGAGATCAGCCCCAGCATTTT. Protein: CASSFRDQPQHF.

The chain joins TRBV7-9 to TRBJ1-6, with 7 positions matching TRBD1. Germline V gives CDR1 SEHNR, CDR2 FQNEAQ (reference sequence). This CDR3 region has 18 residues. V gave up 3 bases and J gave up 0 bases; unmatched junction bases: 8. The CDR3 DNA is TGTGCCAGCAGCTTCCCGACAGGGTGGGTCTCCTATAATTCACCCCTCCACTTT. Its translation: CASSFPTGWVSYNSPLHF.

The V call is TRBV6-1, the J call TRBJ1-2; D gene unclear. V was clipped by 1 base and J by 1 base, with 10 bases between them. The CDR3 has 15 amino acids. The germline gives CDR1 MNHNS, CDR2 SASEGT. The CDR3 coding sequence is TGTGCCAGCAGTGAAGGACCGTCCCTTAACTATGGCTACACCTTC. Protein sequence: CASSEGPSLNYGYTF.

The rearrangement joins TRBV5-4 to TRBJ1-1, with D tentatively TRBD1 (6 bases). CDR1 is SGHNT, CDR2 YYREEE, per germline (reference sequence). The germline V and J ends were trimmed by 4 bases and 1 base, with 11 bases remaining between them. This CDR3 region has 14 residues. In DNA form, the CDR3 reads TGTGCCAGCAGCCCAGGACAGCCGAACACTGAAGCTTTCTTT. Translating gives CASSPGQPNTEAFF. Filled out from reference TRBV5-4 and TRBJ1-1, the complete variable domain reads ETGVTQSPTHLIKTRGQQVTLRCSSQSGHNTVSWYQQALGQGPQFIFQYYREEENGRGNFPPRFSGLQFPNYSSELNVNALELDDSALYLCASSPGQPNTEAFFGQGTRLTVV.

CDR3 amino acids: CASSIGGFYYEQYF. As DNA, the CDR3 is TGTGCCAGTAGTATTGGCGGATTCTACTACGAGCAGTACTTC. The chain recombines TRBV19 with TRBJ2-7, with no clear D. V was clipped by 3 bases and J by 3 bases, with 12 bases between them. Germline loops: CDR1 LNHDA, CDR2 SQIVND (reference sequence). This CDR3 has 14 amino acids. Complete variable domain (other parts from reference TRBV19 and TRBJ2-7): DGGITQSPKYLFRKEGQNVTLSCEQNLNHDAMYWYRQDPGQGLRLIYYSQIVNDFQKGDIAEGYSVSREKKESFPLTVTSAQKNPTAFYLCASSIGGFYYEQYFGPGTRLTVT.

The V and J genes are TRBV27 and TRBJ2-2; TRBD2 matches 10 bases. The ends lost 1 base at V and 6 bases at J; junction bases unmatched: 5. CDR1 MNHEY and CDR2 SMNVEV come from the germline V gene (reference sequence). The CDR3 sequence is 16 residues long. CDR3 residues: CASSLWLAGESGELFF. CDR3 DNA: TGTGCCAGCAGTTTATGGCTAGCGGGAGAGTCCGGGGAGCTGTTTTTT.

The gene calls are TRBV19 and TRBJ1-5; D not certain. This CDR3 spans 14 amino acids. Germline loops: CDR1 LNHDA, CDR2 SQIVND (reference sequence). Trimming took off 0 bases at V and 9 bases at J, with 12 bases between the two ends. The CDR3 DNA sequence: TGTGCCAGTAGTATAGATCCCGGAGACGTGCCCCAGCATTTT. Protein product: CASSIDPGDVPQHF.

The genes are TRBV14 and TRBJ1-1; 7 nucleotides align to TRBD1. With V trimmed by 3 bases and J by 3 bases, 7 bases remained unmatched. Germline V gene sequence: CDR1 SGHDN, CDR2 FVKESK. The CDR3 extends over 15 amino acids. The CDR3 spells CASSHRAQGDTEAFF. CDR3 nucleotides: TGTGCCAGCAGCCACCGGGCCCAGGGGGACACTGAAGCTTTCTTT.

This sequence joins TRBV14 and TRBJ2-3; 14 bases are shared with TRBD2. The CDR3 covers 19 residues. Germline values: CDR1 SGHDN, CDR2 FVKESK. J lost 1 base, V lost 0 bases, and 6 bases had no gene match. The CDR3 bases are TGTGCCAGCAGCCAAGAGCGACTAGCGGGGGGGCGGGGCACAGATACGCAGTATTTT. This sequence encodes CASSQERLAGGRGTDTQYF.

Sample share makes this clone medium-sized. This chain links TRBV30 with TRBJ1-5; TRBD1 is a possible D gene (5 bases). The germline CDR1 and CDR2 sequences are GTSNPN and SVGIG (reference sequence). The CDR3 is 13 residues long. The V gene lost 3 bases and the J gene lost 2 bases, with 8 bases spanning the gap. The CDR3 sequence: CAWRGDGNQPQHF. The CDR3 bases are TGTGCCTGGAGGGGGGACGGCAATCAGCCCCAGCATTTT.

The chain joins TRBV7-3 to TRBJ2-3; 8 bases are shared with TRBD2. Germline V lookup: CDR1 SGHTA, CDR2 FQGTGA. This CDR3 is 15 amino acids long. The V gene end was trimmed by 5 bases and the J gene end by 10 bases; junction bases not matched to a gene: 14. The CDR3 sequence is CASSPSGGPSKSQYF. The CDR3 bases are TGTGCCAGCAGCCCCTCGGGGGGGCCGAGTAAATCGCAGTATTTT.

This clone was found a few times. This chain connects TRBV20-1 to TRBJ2-3, with TRBD2 matching over 14 bases. V was clipped by 3 bases and J by 4 bases; unmatched bases: 9. The CDR3 covers 17 residues. Germline lookup yields CDR1 DFQATT and CDR2 SNEGSKA (reference sequence). CDR3 protein: CSASPGLAGGLADTQYF. Written as DNA, the CDR3 is TGCAGTGCTAGTCCCGGACTAGCGGGGGGTCTGGCAGATACGCAGTATTTT.

This clone showed up just once. The chain couples TRBV10-3 to TRBJ2-7; D not certain. The V and J ends lost 4 bases and 2 bases respectively, with 15 bases between them. In germline, CDR1 is ENHRY, CDR2 SYGVKD. CDR3 length equals 15 residues. CDR3 sequence reads: CAISGVFRPTYEQYF. For the CDR3, the DNA is TGTGCCATCAGTGGGGTCTTTCGGCCCACCTACGAGCAGTACTTC.